The 20 T cell receptor beta chains below come from one sample, sequenced in a study of regulatory T cells in long-lasting Graves disease. Assembly of TCR beta libraries relied on iRepertoire HTBI primers together with Arm-PCR of CDR3 regions. MiXCR was run by TCRdb on the multiplex PCR reads, yielding one entry per CDR3 protein. The sample records 420,000 or so distinct CDR3 sequences, less than 20% being singletons. The time point here: newly diagnosed GD, antithyroid drugs for less than 3 months. Construction of the TCR library relied on RNA isolated from PBMCs. These sequences were also reported in another study, on T cells in Graves' hyperthyroidism and ophthalmopathy.

Here the sequenced sample was peripheral blood mononuclear cells (PBMCs), taken at new diagnosis, from a patient treated with antithyroid drugs. These receptors all come from a woman aged 18-29 years with Graves disease.

This clonotype was counted at least ten times. The chain employs TRBV20-1 and TRBJ2-4; 9 bases fit TRBD1. CDR1 is DFQATT, CDR2 SNEGSKA, per germline (reference sequence). The length of the CDR3 is 13 residues. J gave up 7 bases and V 5 bases, and 6 bases lay outside the gene matches. CDR3 region: CSAPGQGGNIQYF. The CDR3 nucleotides are TGCAGTGCTCCGGGACAGGGAGGTAACATTCAGTACTTC.

This clonotype has ten or more counts. V usage is TRBV7-2 and J usage is TRBJ2-1, with 12 bases lining up with TRBD2. The germline V gene has CDR1 SGHTA and CDR2 FQGNSA. V dropped 1 base and J dropped 8; count of bases not matched to a gene: 3. The CDR3 spans 15 residues. DNA for the CDR3: TGTGCCAGCAGCTTAGGACTAGCGGGAGCGTATGAGCAGTTCTTC. It codes for CASSLGLAGAYEQFF.

This clonotype was counted between two and nine times. The V gene is TRBV7-9, the J gene TRBJ1-4; D unresolved. The V gene lost 1 base and the J gene lost 4 bases, with 10 bases spanning the gap. Germline lookup yields CDR1 SEHNR and CDR2 FQNEAQ (reference sequence). The length of the CDR3 is 15 residues. CDR3 nucleotide sequence: TGTGCCAGCAGCTTAGGGGCAGGACGTAATGAAAAACTGTTTTTT. This translates into CASSLGAGRNEKLFF.

This clonotype was seen many times. The chain has TRBV30 and TRBJ2-7; 8 bases fit TRBD2. V trimming: 3 bases; J trimming: 2 bases; junction bases outside the gene matches: 15. Germline CDR1 GTSNPN, CDR2 SVGIG (reference sequence). The CDR3 has 17 residues. For the CDR3, the DNA is TGTGCCTGGAGCAAAAATACCGGGACTAGTGCCCCCTACGAGCAGTACTTC. Its translation is CAWSKNTGTSAPYEQYF.

This clonotype has just a few counts. V is TRBV12-3 or TRBV12-4 and J is TRBJ2-2; 12 nucleotides match TRBD1. V dropped 7 bases and J dropped 5; count of bases not matched to a gene: 14. CDR3 length: 18 amino acids. The CDR3: CASNQGQGARGRTGELFF. The DNA for the CDR3 is TGTGCCAGCAACCAGGGACAGGGGGCGCGGGGAAGAACCGGGGAGCTGTTTTTT.

Only a few counts were recorded for this clonotype. This sequence joins TRBV4-3 and TRBJ2-7, with 7 positions matching TRBD2. Unmatched junction bases numbered 8, after V lost 0 bases and J lost 6 bases. The CDR3 has 15 residues. CDR1 LGHNA and CDR2 YSLEER come from the germline V gene. CDR3 DNA: TGCGCCAGCAGCCAAGATTGGGGGGAGGGCCTCGAGCAGTACTTC. It encodes CASSQDWGEGLEQYF.

This clonotype has only one observation. V usage is TRBV15 and J usage is TRBJ1-2; D is uncertain. V was clipped by 3 bases and J by 6 bases, with 11 bases between them. Germline V gene data show CDR1 as LNHNV and CDR2 as YYDKDF (reference sequence). This CDR3 comprises 13 residues. The CDR3 spells CATSSQKGNGYTF. DNA for the CDR3: TGTGCCACCAGCAGCCAGAAAGGGAATGGCTACACCTTC.

This clonotype has a count of ten or more. V gene TRBV11-2 combines with J gene TRBJ2-1, with TRBD2 identical over 10 bases. The CDR3 consists of 15 residues. The germline gives CDR1 SGHAT, CDR2 FQNNGV. V shed 6 bases and J 4 bases; nucleotides not matched to a gene: 6. The CDR3 nucleotides are TGTGCCAGCAGAAATAGCGGGAGGCTTTACAATGAGCAGTTCTTC. Its protein is CASRNSGRLYNEQFF.

Worth noting for this clonotype: The conserved final phenylalanine or tryptophan is absent from the CDR3, which likely points to a read error. This sequence joins TRBV30 and TRBJ2-7, with D uncertain. The CDR3 contains 11 residues. Germline V lookup: CDR1 GTSNPN, CDR2 SVGIG (reference sequence). The V end was cut by 4 bases, the J end by 2 bases, with 6 bases between. For the CDR3, the DNA is TGTGCCTGGAAAAGGGCCTACGAGCAGTACTCC. Its translation is CAWKRAYEQYS.

The rearrangement joins TRBV9 to TRBJ1-1; D call uncertain. Per germline, CDR1 SGDLS and CDR2 YYNGEE. This CDR3 contains 14 residues. The V and J ends lost 2 bases and 3 bases respectively, with 11 bases between them. CDR3 sequence: CASSVLTRDTEAFF. CDR3 DNA: TGTGCCAGCAGCGTCCTCACCCGGGACACTGAAGCTTTCTTT.

This clonotype was picked up many times. The gene calls are TRBV7-3 and TRBJ2-3; 8 positions agree with TRBD2. Germline CDR1 reads SGHTA; CDR2 reads FQGTGA. The CDR3 consists of 17 residues. J lost 1 base, V lost 3 bases, and 9 bases had no gene match. The CDR3 DNA is TGTGCCAGCAGCTTGTCGGGAGCGGGAGTTGGCACAGATACGCAGTATTTT. This translates into CASSLSGAGVGTDTQYF.

This clonotype was observed a few times. This chain joins TRBV7-9 and TRBJ1-6; the match to TRBD1 covers 10 bases. With 5 bases clipped from V and 7 bases from J, the junction kept 5 bases outside the gene matches. Germline V gene sequence: CDR1 SEHNR, CDR2 FQNEAQ (reference sequence). The CDR3 runs 15 residues. CDR3 nucleotides: TGTGCCAGCAGCGCAGCGACAGGGGGCAATTCACCCCTCCACTTT. It specifies CASSAATGGNSPLHF. Based on the CDR3 plus reference TRBV7-9 and TRBJ1-6, the full variable domain is DTGVSQNPRHKITKRGQNVTFRCDPISEHNRLYWYRQTLGQGPEFLTYFQNEAQLEKSRLLSDRFSAERPKGSFSTLEIQRTEQGDSAMYLCASSAATGGNSPLHFGNGTRLTVT.

The chain couples TRBV19 to TRBJ1-1, with D maybe TRBD1 (5 bases). V was shortened by 7 bases and J by 8 bases, with 20 bases between the two germline ends. This CDR3 contains 14 residues. Germline lookup yields CDR1 LNHDA and CDR2 SQIVND (reference sequence). CDR3 nucleotides: TGTGCCAGTACCACGTTACCCCCAGGGCCCGAAGCTTTCTTT. Protein sequence: CASTTLPPGPEAFF.

This chain uses TRBV28 with TRBJ2-7, with 8 bases identical to TRBD2. With V trimmed by 7 bases and J by 4 bases, 12 bases remained unmatched. The CDR3 totals 15 residues. Germline V lookup: CDR1 MDHEN, CDR2 SYDVKM. In DNA form, the CDR3 reads TGTGCCAGCACCCGGGGACTAGAGTCAGGGTACGAGCAGTACTTC. This sequence encodes CASTRGLESGYEQYF. Supplemented by reference TRBV28 and TRBJ2-7, the full variable domain reads DVKVTQSSRYLVKRTGEKVFLECVQDMDHENMFWYRQDPGLGLRLIYFSYDVKMKEKGDIPEGYSVSREKKERFSLILESASTNQTSMYLCASTRGLESGYEQYFGPGTRLTVT.

This clonotype was counted between two and nine times. J is TRBJ1-2 and V is TRBV6-2 or TRBV6-3; D uncertain. V lost 2 bases and J 4 bases, leaving 8 bases between the germline ends. This CDR3 spans 13 amino acids. Per the germline V gene, CDR1 is MNHEY and CDR2 is SVGEGT. CDR3 in amino acids: CASSYENLYGYTF. Written as DNA, the CDR3 is TGTGCCAGCAGTTACGAAAATCTCTATGGCTACACCTTC.

The rearrangement links TRBV6-1 to TRBJ1-5, with D possibly TRBD1 on 5 matching bases. The CDR3 consists of 13 residues. V was pared by 6 bases and J by 3 bases, with 9 bases between. In germline, CDR1 is MNHNS, CDR2 SASEGT. The CDR3 is CASSRTPNQPQHF. The CDR3 nucleotides are TGTGCCAGCAGCCGGACACCCAATCAGCCCCAGCATTTT.

The chain recombines TRBV7-9 with TRBJ1-2; TRBD1 agrees at 7 bases. V shed 3 bases, J shed 0 bases, and the junction held 4 bases outside the gene matches. Germline V CDR1 and CDR2: SEHNR, FQNEAQ (reference sequence). This CDR3 spans 15 amino acids. In DNA, the CDR3 is TGTGCCAGCAGCTTGAGACAGGGAGCTAACTATGGCTACACCTTC. Translation: CASSLRQGANYGYTF. Full variable domain (remainder filled in from reference TRBV7-9 and TRBJ1-2): DTGVSQNPRHKITKRGQNVTFRCDPISEHNRLYWYRQTLGQGPEFLTYFQNEAQLEKSRLLSDRFSAERPKGSFSTLEIQRTEQGDSAMYLCASSLRQGANYGYTFGSGTRLTVV.

The sample holds many counts of this clonotype. The V gene is TRBV30, the J gene TRBJ1-1; D is unclear. Germline V gene lookup returns CDR1 GTSNPN and CDR2 SVGIG (reference sequence). The CDR3 contains 11 residues. V gave up 4 bases and J gave up 7 bases, with 10 bases separating them. The CDR3 nucleotides are TGTGCCTGGACCTTCATGCTTGAAGCTTTCTTT. Translating gives CAWTFMLEAFF.

This chain connects TRBV29-1 to TRBJ2-7; 11 bases align to TRBD1. Unmatched junction bases numbered 5, after V lost 2 bases and J lost 2 bases. Germline CDR1 and CDR2: SQVTM and ANQGSEA. This CDR3 has 15 amino acids. The DNA for the CDR3 is TGCAGCGTTGAATTATTGGGACAGGGGGCCTACGAGCAGTACTTC. Translation gives CSVELLGQGAYEQYF.

This clonotype was counted ten times or more. The chain combines TRBV6-1 with TRBJ1-1; weak D call: TRBD1 (5 bases). The germline gives CDR1 MNHNS, CDR2 SASEGT. V lost 2 bases, J lost 0 bases, and 7 bases lay in between. The CDR3 contains 14 residues. CDR3 region: CASSEWGMNTEAFF. The CDR3 nucleotides are TGTGCCAGCAGTGAATGGGGGATGAACACTGAAGCTTTCTTT.